This T cell receptor beta chain is from a study of T cells in Graves' hyperthyroidism and ophthalmopathy. Template material for amplifying TCR beta CDR3 regions consisted of RNA transcripts. RT-PCR in the first round (using the HTBI primer set) targeted the TCR CDR3. MiXCR was run by TCRdb on the multiplex PCR reads, yielding one entry per CDR3 protein. The sample lists roughly 240,000 distinct CDR3 sequences, about a sixth seen once, with 28% in the top ten. Trimming at V came to 5 bases and at J to 6 bases, leaving 3 bases not matched to a gene. The germline CDR1 and CDR2 sequences are SEHNR and FQNEAQ (reference sequence). The CDR3 covers 13 residues. The PBMCs were sourced from fresh peripheral blood (less than 11 ml). This clonotype was seen at least ten times.

The sequenced material came from blood. The clonotype originates from a woman between 18 and 29 years old with Graves' ophthalmopathy. This chain uses TRBV7-9 with TRBJ1-2, with 10 bases matching TRBD1. In DNA, the CDR3 is TGTGCCAGCAGCCAAGGACAGGGGGATGGCTACACCTTC. Its translation: CASSQGQGDGYTF.